One sample yielded the 8 T cell receptor beta chains listed below, sequenced in a study of post-analysis software for immune sequencing data. Unique molecular identifiers were present in the TCR beta cDNA libraries. TCRdb ran MiXCR on the PCR reads and lists one entry per CDR3 protein. The sample consists of approximately 570,000 distinct CDR3 sequences, roughly 47% of them appearing once. Antigen specificity for these receptors is unknown. The study's findings and limits: In patients, about 5 TRBV segments were more frequent than in controls, with TRBV5-6, TRBV5-1 and TRBV20-1 among them.

What was sequenced was blood. These TCRs come from a girl under 18 with multiple sclerosis.

The chain carries TRBV7-2 and TRBJ2-1; 10 bases map to TRBD2. Germline CDR1 and CDR2: SGHTA and FQGNSA. V trimming: 5 bases; J trimming: 4 bases; junction bases outside the gene matches: 5. The CDR3 covers 15 residues. CDR3: CASSISGGEYNEQFF. The CDR3 region has the DNA TGTGCCAGCAGCATCAGCGGGGGGGAGTACAATGAGCAGTTCTTC.

This chain uses TRBV5-1 with TRBJ1-4; TRBD1 is a possible D gene (5 bases). The CDR3 is made up of 14 amino acids. The V and J ends lost 0 bases and 4 bases respectively, with 7 bases between them. The germline CDR1 and CDR2 sequences are SGHRS and YFSETQ. As DNA, the CDR3 is TGCGCCAGCAGCTTGGACAGGATTAATGAAAAACTGTTTTTT. This codes for CASSLDRINEKLFF.

The chain is built from TRBV7-9 and TRBJ2-1, with TRBD1 matching 7 bases. V lost 5 bases and J lost 0; bases outside the gene matches: 10. CDR1 is SEHNR, CDR2 FQNEAQ, per germline (reference sequence). CDR3 size: 17 residues. For the CDR3, the DNA is TGTGCCAGCAGCCCGAGGACAGGATCCGGCTCCTACAATGAGCAGTTCTTC. It encodes CASSPRTGSGSYNEQFF.

This clonotype was seen a few times. CDR3 protein: CASSIREVNEKLFF. DNA for the CDR3: TGTGCCAGCAGTATTCGGGAGGTTAATGAAAAACTGTTTTTT. The V gene is TRBV6-5, the J gene TRBJ1-4, with D hard to call. The CDR3 runs to 14 residues. Germline V gene data show CDR1 as MNHEY and CDR2 as SVGAGI. V lost 5 bases to trimming and J lost 4 bases, with 11 bases between them.

CDR3 DNA: TGTGCCAGCAACTTCCTGATCGGAACCGTAAAGGTTGAGACCCAGTACTTC. The encoded protein is CASNFLIGTVKVETQYF. The chain uses TRBV5-6 and TRBJ2-7; D not resolved. The J call may be in error: the DNA end matches TRBJ2-5 better. This CDR3 is built from 17 residues. Germline-derived CDR1 and CDR2 are SGHDT and YYEEEE.

This chain joins TRBV7-2 and TRBJ2-1; 8 bases map to TRBD1. V lost 4 bases to trimming and J lost 9 bases; unmatched junction nucleotides: 11. This CDR3 is built from 15 residues. Per the germline V gene, CDR1 is SGHTA and CDR2 is FQGNSA. The CDR3 sequence: CASSSRQGHTIEQFF. The CDR3 bases are TGTGCCAGCAGCTCCCGACAGGGGCACACGATTGAGCAGTTCTTC. Looking up the rest from reference TRBV7-2 and TRBJ2-1 gives the full variable domain: GAGVSQSPSNKVTEKGKDVELRCDPISGHTALYWYRQSLGQGLEFLIYFQGNSAPDKSGLPSDRFSAERTGGSVSTLTIQRTQQEDSAVYLCASSSRQGHTIEQFFGPGTRLTVL.

A few counts support this clonotype. The chain is built from TRBV28 and TRBJ2-3; 7 positions agree with TRBD2. Germline V gene sequence: CDR1 MDHEN, CDR2 SYDVKM. The CDR3 has 14 residues. The V and J ends lost 6 bases and 2 bases, in that order; junction bases with no gene match: 5. The CDR3, as DNA: TGTGCCAGCAGAACAGCGGGGTTCACAGATACGCAGTATTTT. This gives the protein CASRTAGFTDTQYF.

Comments on this clonotype: Compared with germline, one end of the junction differs, possibly owing to a read error. This chain uses TRBV29-1 with TRBJ2-1; maybe TRBD1 (5 bases). CDR3 length: 16 residues. CDR1 and CDR2 (germline): SQVTM, ANQGSEA. Here the CDR3 reads CNVEDPAGKDYNEQFF. The CDR3 DNA reads as TGCAACGTTGAAGATCCGGCAGGGAAAGATTACAATGAGCAGTTCTTC.